The 9 T cell receptor beta chains below were found in one sample sequenced in a study of CD8 T cells in ankylosing spondylitis. TCRdb itself ran the 5' RACE reads through MiXCR, one entry per CDR3 protein. The sample consists of about 220,000 distinct CDR3 sequences, around 25% of them appearing once. What was sequenced was blood, either unsorted or a sorted T cell fraction (not recorded which). The receptors originated from a male donor with ankylosing spondylitis or in good health (not recorded which).

This clonotype was found many times. The chain has TRBV5-6 and TRBJ2-7; D is ambiguous. In germline, CDR1 is SGHDT, CDR2 YYEEEE. The CDR3 totals 15 residues. The germline V and J ends were trimmed by 1 base and 5 bases, with 16 bases remaining between them. In DNA, the CDR3 is TGTGCCAGCAGCTTGACGGTCGGGTCCTACCACGAGCAGTACTTC. Amino acids: CASSLTVGSYHEQYF.

This clonotype was seen a handful of times. The chain recombines TRBV20-1 with TRBJ2-1; D not resolved. The CDR3 is 10 residues long. The germline CDR1 and CDR2 sequences are DFQATT and SNEGSKA (reference sequence). V gave up 6 bases and J gave up 4 bases, with 4 bases separating them. The CDR3 spells CSARYNEQFF. Here the CDR3 DNA reads TGCAGTGCCAGGTACAATGAGCAGTTCTTC.

The J gene is TRBJ1-2, the V gene TRBV7-9; D possibly corresponds to TRBD1 (5 bases). The ends were cut back, 2 bases at V and 7 bases at J, with 14 bases in the middle. The CDR3 covers 14 residues. Looked up from germline, CDR1 is SEHNR and CDR2 is FQNEAQ (reference sequence). CDR3 protein: CASSLPGRDRGYTF. CDR3 coding DNA: TGTGCCAGCAGCTTACCGGGACGGGACCGTGGCTACACCTTC. Full variable domain (remainder filled in from reference TRBV7-9 and TRBJ1-2): DTGVSQNPRHKITKRGQNVTFRCDPISEHNRLYWYRQTLGQGPEFLTYFQNEAQLEKSRLLSDRFSAERPKGSFSTLEIQRTEQGDSAMYLCASSLPGRDRGYTFGSGTRLTVV.

The chain combines TRBV29-1 with TRBJ2-5; weak D call: TRBD1 (6 bases). Trimming took 6 bases from V and 5 from J, leaving 13 bases between them. Germline CDR1 reads SQVTM; CDR2 reads ANQGSEA. The CDR3 extends over 12 amino acids. The DNA for the CDR3 is TGCAGCGTAACCGGGGACACGGAGACCCAGTACTTC. This gives the protein CSVTGDTETQYF. The full variable domain, its missing parts supplied by reference TRBV29-1 and TRBJ2-5, is SAVISQKPSRDICQRGTSLTIQCQVDSQVTMMFWYRQQPGQSLTLIATANQGSEATYESGFVIDKFPISRPNLTFSTLTVSNMSPEDSSIYLCSVTGDTETQYFGPGTRLLVL.

This clonotype was seen a few times. The chain carries TRBV10-3 and TRBJ2-7, with D tentatively TRBD1 or TRBD2 (5 bases each). The CDR3 spans 15 residues. Germline CDR1 reads ENHRY; CDR2 reads SYGVKD. The germline V and J ends were trimmed by 7 bases and 0 bases, with 16 bases remaining between them. The CDR3 protein is CAINRSGPHSYEQYF. The CDR3 DNA sequence: TGTGCCATCAACCGATCGGGGCCACACTCCTACGAGCAGTACTTC.

Many counts were recorded for this clonotype. This chain links TRBV29-1 with TRBJ2-1; 7 nucleotides align to TRBD1. In germline, CDR1 is SQVTM, CDR2 ANQGSEA. CDR3 size: 16 residues. V was pared by 1 base and J by 3 bases, with 9 bases of the junction left unmatched. The CDR3: CSVEASGQSFYNEQFF. For the CDR3, the DNA is TGCAGCGTTGAAGCCTCGGGACAGAGTTTCTACAATGAGCAGTTCTTC.

This clonotype was counted between two and nine times. The chain links TRBV20-1 to TRBJ2-7; D gene unclear. This CDR3 region has 13 residues. CDR1 is DFQATT, CDR2 SNEGSKA, per germline (reference sequence). Deletions cut 3 bases from V and 5 bases from J, with 14 bases between. The CDR3 loop is CSARGQEWDEQYF. The CDR3 coding sequence is TGCAGTGCTAGGGGTCAGGAGTGGGACGAGCAGTACTTC.

In this sample, this clonotype turned up many times. The chain links TRBV6-5 to TRBJ2-1; 11 bases map to TRBD2. This CDR3 is 18 amino acids long. Germline V gives CDR1 MNHEY, CDR2 SVGAGI. With V trimmed by 4 bases and J by 5 bases, 13 bases remained unmatched. CDR3 in amino acids: CASSFRGPGTSGDNEQFF. DNA of the CDR3: TGTGCCAGCAGTTTCCGGGGGCCCGGGACTAGCGGAGACAATGAGCAGTTCTTC.

This clonotype was detected ten times or more. The chain employs TRBV4-1 and TRBJ2-7, with 7 bases aligning to TRBD2. With 0 bases clipped from V and 0 bases from J, the junction kept 5 bases outside the gene matches. Germline CDR1 MGHRA, CDR2 YSYEKL. The CDR3 extends over 16 amino acids. DNA for the CDR3: TGCGCCAGCAGCCAAGATCAAGGACTAGGCTCCTACGAGCAGTACTTC. Amino acids: CASSQDQGLGSYEQYF.